The 22 T cell receptor beta chains below come from one sample, sequenced in a study of shared clonotypes between healthy human individuals. CD45RO-negative CD8 cells positively selected for CCR7 made up the naive population, which excluded terminally differentiated effector memory CD45RA+ cells. TCRdb's table, derived via immunoSEQ multiplex PCR, lists solely in-frame clones and lacks some. The sample has almost 700,000 clones; about 90% are singletons. Sequencing was carried out using naive CD8+ T cells sorted from blood. These receptors were taken from a man aged 25 to 40 in good health.

The chain joins TRBV6-6 to TRBJ2-3; D call uncertain. Trimming removed 10 bases from V and 0 bases from J, with 17 bases in between. Germline lookup yields CDR1 MNHNY and CDR2 SVGAGI (reference sequence). The CDR3 runs to 15 residues. As DNA, the CDR3 is TGTGCCACATGGGTTGGCCCGATTAGCACAGATACGCAGTATTTT. This translates into CATWVGPISTDTQYF.

The table lists this clone with a count of one. The V call is TRBV6-4, the J call TRBJ2-1; possible D gene TRBD2, 6 bases. Trimming removed 5 bases at V and 2 bases at J, with 16 bases between. This CDR3 comprises 16 residues. CDR1 MRHNA and CDR2 SNTAGT come from the germline V gene. Here the CDR3 DNA reads TGTGCCAGCAGTTCGGATGGGGAGGCCCCCTACAATGAGCAGTTCTTC. Translated, it gives CASSSDGEAPYNEQFF.

This sequence joins TRBV4-3 and TRBJ2-1; 9 bases are shared with TRBD1. The length of the CDR3 is 15 residues. The V and J ends lost 4 bases and 7 bases, in that order; junction bases with no gene match: 8. Germline values: CDR1 LGHNA, CDR2 YSLEER. The chain's CDR3 is CASSRDGQGKNEQFF. In nucleotides, the CDR3 is TGCGCCAGCAGCCGAGACGGACAGGGGAAAAATGAGCAGTTCTTC.

The gene calls are TRBV7-9 and TRBJ2-1, with D hard to call. The CDR3 loop spans 17 amino acids. Trimming pared 5 bases from V and 2 bases from J, leaving 19 bases between. Germline lookup yields CDR1 SEHNR and CDR2 FQNEAQ (reference sequence). Here the CDR3 DNA reads TGTGCCAGCAGCGACGAGTTTGGTGGCGGTGCCTACAATGAGCAGTTCTTC. Translation gives CASSDEFGGGAYNEQFF. Filled out from reference TRBV7-9 and TRBJ2-1, the complete variable domain reads DTGVSQNPRHKITKRGQNVTFRCDPISEHNRLYWYRQTLGQGPEFLTYFQNEAQLEKSRLLSDRFSAERPKGSFSTLEIQRTEQGDSAMYLCASSDEFGGGAYNEQFFGPGTRLTVL.

V is TRBV7-9 and J is TRBJ2-7, with D possibly called TRBD1 or TRBD2 (6 bases each). Trimming left V 7 bases short and J 3 bases short, with 19 bases between. Looked up from germline, CDR1 is SEHNR and CDR2 is FQNEAQ (reference sequence). This CDR3 is built from 15 residues. The DNA for the CDR3 is TGTGCCAGCACCGATAGGGGGGAGAAGGACTACGAGCAGTACTTC. Its translation is CASTDRGEKDYEQYF.

The rearrangement links TRBV28 to TRBJ2-7; D is perhaps TRBD1 (5 bases). CDR3 size: 13 residues. Germline V gene data show CDR1 as MDHEN and CDR2 as SYDVKM. V was clipped by 5 bases and J by 2 bases, with 10 bases between them. The CDR3 DNA reads TGTGCCAGCAGTGTAGGGGTCCCCTACGAGCAGTACTTC. It is translated as CASSVGVPYEQYF.

V is TRBV5-6 and J is TRBJ2-3, with 10 bases lining up with TRBD1. The V segment lost 0 bases and the J segment 5 bases; nucleotides outside the gene matches: 6. Germline-derived CDR1 and CDR2 are SGHDT and YYEEEE. This CDR3 is built from 16 residues. The CDR3: CASSLEGQGLLDTQYF. The CDR3 nucleotides are TGTGCCAGCAGCTTGGAGGGACAGGGGCTCCTAGATACGCAGTATTTT.

The genes are TRBV27 and TRBJ2-5, with 9 positions matching TRBD1. Trimming took 2 bases from V and 4 from J; bases not matched to a gene: 11. The CDR3 is 17 residues long. In germline, CDR1 is MNHEY, CDR2 SMNVEV (reference sequence). The CDR3 is CASSLIGTGLIGETQYF. For the CDR3, the DNA is TGTGCCAGCAGTTTAATTGGGACAGGGCTAATTGGAGAGACCCAGTACTTC.

The CDR3 region is CASSERREYEQYF. CDR3 nucleotide sequence: TGTGCCAGCAGTGAACGGCGGGAGTACGAGCAGTACTTC. The V gene is TRBV2, the J gene TRBJ2-5; 7 positions agree with TRBD2. The assigned J gene may be wrong: the sequence end matches TRBJ2-7 better. Germline assignment: CDR1 SNHLY and CDR2 FYNNEI. The CDR3 is 13 amino acids.

Here the CDR3 reads CASSSGLVSGELFF. In DNA, the CDR3 is TGTGCCAGCAGCTCGGGACTAGTTTCAGGGGAGCTGTTTTTT. The gene calls are TRBV11-2 and TRBJ2-2, with 8 bases lining up with TRBD2. This CDR3 has 14 amino acids. The V gene's germline CDR1 is SGHAT and CDR2 FQNNGV. Germline trimming cut 4 bases from V and 8 bases from J; bases unmatched to any gene: 6.

Only one count was recorded for this clone. The CDR3 nucleotides read TGTGCCAGCAGGGGGCGAACTGAAGCTTTCTTT. Residues: CASRGRTEAFF. The rearrangement uses TRBV2 and TRBJ1-1; D perhaps matches TRBD1 (5 bases). The ends were cut back, 6 bases at V and 5 bases at J, with 7 bases in the middle. This CDR3 contains 11 residues. Germline V gene lookup returns CDR1 SNHLY and CDR2 FYNNEI. Filled out from reference TRBV2 and TRBJ1-1, the complete variable domain reads EPEVTQTPSHQVTQMGQEVILRCVPISNHLYFYWYRQILGQKVEFLVSFYNNEISEKSEIFDDQFSVERPDGSNFTLKIRSTKLEDSAMYFCASRGRTEAFFGQGTRLTVV.

The chain carries TRBV27 and TRBJ1-2; no reliable D call. The CDR3 runs 14 residues. Looked up from germline, CDR1 is MNHEY and CDR2 is SMNVEV (reference sequence). With 5 bases removed from V and 3 bases from J, the gap between germline ends came to 13 bases. The CDR3 DNA follows: TGTGCCAGCAGTCCGCTCGGAGAATACTATGGCTACACCTTC. It translates to CASSPLGEYYGYTF.

DNA of the CDR3: TGTGCCAGCAGTCCCTTTTTAAGCGGGAGTTTGGAAGAGACCCAGTACTTC. Translation: CASSPFLSGSLEETQYF. This chain connects TRBV11-2 to TRBJ2-5; 8 positions agree with TRBD2. J gave up 3 bases and V 6 bases, and 15 bases lay outside the gene matches. Looked up from germline, CDR1 is SGHAT and CDR2 is FQNNGV. The CDR3 extends over 17 amino acids.

The gene calls are TRBV7-8 and TRBJ1-1; D ambiguous. The V gene's germline CDR1 is SGHVS and CDR2 FQNEAQ. Deletions cut 5 bases from V and 6 bases from J, with 10 bases between. This CDR3 is built from 12 residues. CDR3 sequence reads: CASSPVIAEAFF. CDR3 bases: TGTGCCAGCAGCCCGGTAATCGCTGAAGCTTTCTTT.

V and J are TRBV21-1 and TRBJ1-1; the table assigns TRBD1, which was not confirmed against the DNA. TRBV21-1 is flagged as a pseudogene. The CDR3 is made up of 15 amino acids. The CDR3 DNA is TGTGCCAGCAGCAAAGCTAGGGGTGGCGACACTGAAGCTTTCTTT. This encodes CASSKARGGDTEAFF.

The chain is built from TRBV7-6 and TRBJ2-5; D is undetermined. Per germline, CDR1 SGHVS and CDR2 FNYEAQ. This CDR3 is 14 amino acids long. Trimming shortened V by 4 bases and J by 2 bases, and 11 bases separated the two germline ends. The CDR3 here is CASSSGSRQETQYF. Written as DNA, the CDR3 is TGTGCCAGCAGCTCCGGTAGTCGTCAAGAGACCCAGTACTTC.

The chain couples TRBV19 to TRBJ2-7; D is uncertain. The V and J ends lost 2 bases and 3 bases respectively, with 8 bases between them. CDR3 length equals 13 residues. Germline V CDR1 and CDR2: LNHDA, SQIVND (reference sequence). The CDR3 DNA is TGTGCCAGTAGTATATTTGGCGACTACGAGCAGTACTTC. It codes for CASSIFGDYEQYF.

This chain uses TRBV5-4 with TRBJ1-1; the D is unclear. Germline V CDR1 and CDR2: SGHNT, YYREEE (reference sequence). The CDR3 spans 16 residues. Trimming took off 2 bases at V and 10 bases at J, with 24 bases between the two ends. The DNA for the CDR3 is TGTGCCAGCAGCTTTTCCGGAGGCGGGCTCGGACGTGTAGCTTTCTTT. Encoded protein: CASSFSGGGLGRVAFF.

The chain couples TRBV5-1 to TRBJ2-1, with D unclear. The V and J ends lost 5 bases and 15 bases respectively, with 15 bases between them. The CDR3 is 11 residues long. The V gene's germline CDR1 is SGHRS and CDR2 YFSETQ. CDR3 sequence (DNA): TGCGCCAGCAGTGGTGTAGGCGGTCGGTTCTTC. This encodes CASSGVGGRFF.

The chain links TRBV15 to TRBJ1-4; D gene ambiguous. Trimming took off 2 bases at V and 9 bases at J, with 25 bases between the two ends. CDR3 length equals 18 residues. Germline V CDR1 and CDR2: LNHNV, YYDKDF (reference sequence). The CDR3 protein is CATSRRPVVVRGNQKLFF. CDR3 nucleotides: TGTGCCACCAGCAGAAGGCCAGTGGTGGTTAGAGGCAATCAAAAACTGTTTTTT.

This rearrangement joins TRBV6-1 to TRBJ2-7; weak D call: TRBD1 (5 bases). Per the germline V gene, CDR1 is MNHNS and CDR2 is SASEGT. Trimming took off 7 bases at V and 4 bases at J, with 11 bases between the two ends. The CDR3 contains 12 residues. The CDR3 nucleotides read TGTGCCAGCAATGGTCCAGGGTACGAGCAGTACTTC. As protein: CASNGPGYEQYF.

This rearrangement joins TRBV9 to TRBJ1-1, with 9 nucleotides matching TRBD1. Trimming at V came to 1 base and at J to 7 bases, leaving 11 bases not matched to a gene. Germline V lookup: CDR1 SGDLS, CDR2 YYNGEE. This CDR3 region has 16 residues. The chain's CDR3 is CASSVLVGGDRDEAFF. The CDR3 nucleotides read TGTGCCAGCAGCGTATTAGTTGGTGGGGACAGGGATGAAGCTTTCTTT.